These 15 T cell receptor beta chains were sequenced from one sample in a study of CD8+ T cells in alopecia areata. cDNA reverse transcribed from extracted RNA served as the sequencing template. Sequencing used immunoSEQ multiplex PCR; TCRdb keeps in-frame clones, though not all of them. The repertoire includes about 120,000 clones, more than 45% of them detected once, and roughly 0.5% sits in the top ten. Specified treatment: oral pan-JAK inhibitor, 5-10 mg twice daily. The sample here was CD4+ T cells sorted from blood, taken at week 4, from a patient treated with tofacitinib. These receptors were obtained from a human donor with alopecia areata.

This clone is classed as medium-sized. The rearrangement links TRBV18 to TRBJ2-7; maybe TRBD2 (6 bases). The CDR3 loop spans 14 amino acids. Germline CDR1 reads KGHSH; CDR2 reads LQKENI. V was shortened by 0 bases and J by 5 bases, with 11 bases between the two germline ends. CDR3 DNA sequence: TGTGCCAGCTCACCACCGAGTGCTAGCGACGAGCAGTACTTC. Amino acids: CASSPPSASDEQYF.

This clone showed up just a few times. This rearrangement joins TRBV29-1 to TRBJ2-7; 11 nucleotides line up with TRBD2. J gave up 2 bases and V 6 bases, and 3 bases lay outside the gene matches. This CDR3 contains 13 residues. The germline CDR1 and CDR2 sequences are SQVTM and ANQGSEA. CDR3 in DNA: TGCAGCGTCCTTAGCGGGAGGGCCTACGAGCAGTACTTC. It encodes CSVLSGRAYEQYF.

This chain connects TRBV9 to TRBJ1-2, with TRBD1 matching over 8 bases. Germline V gene data show CDR1 as SGDLS and CDR2 as YYNGEE. The CDR3 sequence is 15 residues long. Germline trimming cut 3 bases from V and 0 bases from J; bases unmatched to any gene: 4. The CDR3 here is CASSDRQGTNYGYTF. The CDR3, as DNA: TGTGCCAGCAGCGACCGACAGGGGACTAACTATGGCTACACCTTC.

A few counts support this clone. CDR3 protein: CAISERQTREHNEQFF. In DNA, the CDR3 is TGTGCCATCAGTGAAAGACAGACAAGGGAACACAATGAGCAGTTCTTC. V usage is TRBV10-3 and J usage is TRBJ2-1; D possibly corresponds to TRBD1 (5 bases). CDR3 length: 16 amino acids. CDR1 ENHRY and CDR2 SYGVKD come from the germline V gene. V shed 3 bases and J shed 5 bases, with 17 bases lying between them.

This chain links TRBV27 with TRBJ2-4; D possibly matches TRBD1 or TRBD2 (5 bases each). V gave up 2 bases and J gave up 0 bases, with 11 bases separating them. CDR3 length: 16 residues. Germline lookup yields CDR1 MNHEY and CDR2 SMNVEV (reference sequence). DNA for the CDR3: TGTGCCAGCAGTTTAGAGGGGCACAAAGCCAAAAACATTCAGTACTTC. Its translation is CASSLEGHKAKNIQYF.

In its sample, this clone was seen once. The chain is built from TRBV27 and TRBJ1-2, with D maybe TRBD1 (5 bases). The CDR3 consists of 15 residues. Between the trimmed V and J ends, which lost 3 bases and 6 bases, there was a span of 17 bases. The germline V gene has CDR1 MNHEY and CDR2 SMNVEV (reference sequence). The DNA of the CDR3 is TGTGCCAGCAGTTTCCGCACCCGGGACTCGAATGGCTACACCTTC. Its translation is CASSFRTRDSNGYTF.

This clone showed up just a few times. This CDR3 is CAFISGANVLTF. In DNA form, the CDR3 reads TGTGCCTTTATTTCTGGGGCCAACGTCCTGACTTTC. V is TRBV30 and J is TRBJ2-6; D gene uncertain. Germline V gene data show CDR1 as GTSNPN and CDR2 as SVGIG (reference sequence). The CDR3 runs 12 residues. V was cut by 7 bases and J by 1 base, with 5 bases left in between.

As concerns this clone: Germline is not matched at one junction end, which may reflect a read error. The chain has TRBV2 and TRBJ1-2; TRBD1 might be the D (5 bases). The CDR3 runs 12 residues. Per the germline V gene, CDR1 is SNHLY and CDR2 is FYNNEI. As DNA, the CDR3 is TGTGCCAGCACCCAAGACGAGGGACTCCCGGCCTTC. Translation: CASTQDEGLPAF. The variable domain in full, completed from reference TRBV2 and TRBJ1-2, reads EPEVTQTPSHQVTQMGQEVILRCVPISNHLYFYWYRQILGQKVEFLVSFYNNEISEKSEIFDDQFSVERPDGSNFTLKIRSTKLEDSAMYFCASTQDEGLPAFGSGTRLTVV.

The V call is TRBV30, the J call TRBJ1-2; 7 bases fit TRBD1. CDR1 GTSNPN and CDR2 SVGIG come from the germline V gene (reference sequence). Trimming at V came to 4 bases and at J to 6 bases, leaving 8 bases not matched to a gene. The CDR3 sequence is 13 residues long. The CDR3 bases are TGTGCCTGGACGGGACAGCCATCACATGGCTACACCTTC. Residues: CAWTGQPSHGYTF.

This clone was counted only a few times. This chain uses TRBV19 with TRBJ1-2; D is unresolved. CDR1 is LNHDA and CDR2 is SQIVND in the germline V gene (reference sequence). With 10 bases removed from V and 4 bases from J, the gap between germline ends came to 10 bases. The CDR3 is 11 residues long. CDR3 residues: CATQEGYGYTF. The CDR3 nucleotides are TGTGCCACCCAAGAAGGCTATGGCTACACCTTC.

The rearrangement links TRBV6-5 to TRBJ2-7; 7 bases line up with TRBD2. The CDR3 is made up of 14 amino acids. Germline V gene data show CDR1 as MNHEY and CDR2 as SVGAGI. The ends lost 5 bases at V and 3 bases at J; junction bases unmatched: 7. CDR3 loop: CASSVTSDYYEQYF. As DNA, the CDR3 is TGTGCCAGCAGTGTAACTAGCGATTACTACGAGCAGTACTTC.

The rearrangement links TRBV9 to TRBJ2-7, with D tentatively TRBD1 (5 bases). CDR1 is SGDLS and CDR2 is YYNGEE in the germline V gene. CDR3 length: 13 residues. V lost 4 bases and J 3 bases, leaving 11 bases between the germline ends. As DNA, the CDR3 is TGTGCCAGCAGCCTGCAGGGTAACTACGAGCAGTACTTC. It is translated as CASSLQGNYEQYF.

The sample holds a few counts of this clone. V is TRBV14 and J is TRBJ2-3; 7 bases are shared with TRBD2. V lost 4 bases and J lost 5; bases outside the gene matches: 6. There are 14 residues in the CDR3. Per the germline V gene, CDR1 is SGHDN and CDR2 is FVKESK. Here the CDR3 DNA reads TGTGCCAGCAGCCCACTGAGGGAGGGAGATACGCAGTATTTT. Translated: CASSPLREGDTQYF.

This clone was observed a handful of times. The rearrangement links TRBV30 to TRBJ2-5, with D maybe TRBD1 (5 bases). Germline CDR1 is GTSNPN and CDR2 is SVGIG (reference sequence). The CDR3 runs 14 residues. Trimming removed 1 base from V and 1 base from J, with 10 bases in between. The DNA for the CDR3 is TGTGCCTGGAGTGCGGACATCATCCAAGAGACCCAGTACTTC. Amino acids: CAWSADIIQETQYF.

The sample holds a few counts of this clone. The genes are TRBV29-1 and TRBJ1-4; D is ambiguous. The CDR3 totals 12 residues. V was clipped by 4 bases and J by 11 bases, with 14 bases between them. Per the germline V gene, CDR1 is SQVTM and CDR2 is ANQGSEA. The CDR3 bases are TGCAGCGTTGGACTGGACGGTGGGAAACTGTTTTTT. Translating it yields CSVGLDGGKLFF.